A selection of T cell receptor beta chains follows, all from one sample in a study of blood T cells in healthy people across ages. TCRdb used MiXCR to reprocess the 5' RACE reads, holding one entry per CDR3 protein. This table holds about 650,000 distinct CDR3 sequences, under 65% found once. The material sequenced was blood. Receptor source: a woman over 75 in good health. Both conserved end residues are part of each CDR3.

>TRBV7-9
CASSLPGREINEQFF
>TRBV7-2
CASSPQSSYNSPLHF
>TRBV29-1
CSVEDSQRGYTDTQYF
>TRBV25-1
CASSGRGTGSDFAGELFF
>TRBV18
CASSPGVRSDQYF
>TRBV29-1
CSVRSTGGSQETQYF
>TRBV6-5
CASCLRPQETQYF
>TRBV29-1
CSVRLAESYEQYF
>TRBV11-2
CASSLETGRGTEAFF
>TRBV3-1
CASSQGGGYYNEQYF
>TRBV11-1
CASSLAGTALRAQYF
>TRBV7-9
CASSPAGGTNEKLFF
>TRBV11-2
CASSRTSGRGADTQYF
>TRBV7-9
CAAGRPSAKNIQYF
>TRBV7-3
CASSSQTGEAFF
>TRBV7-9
CASSSFLSTAEAFF
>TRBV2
CASTLLSGETDTQYF
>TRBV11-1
CASSLRTVTSGLSSGANVLTF
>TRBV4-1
CASSQAAQINSPLHF
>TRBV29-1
CSVGASAYEQYF
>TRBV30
CAWSPSGAYGYTF
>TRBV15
CATSRTQGANEKLFF
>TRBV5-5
CASSIPGLLYEQYF
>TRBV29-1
CSAWRSEQYF
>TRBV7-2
CASSLPTYGYTF
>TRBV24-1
CATSEGSQPQHF
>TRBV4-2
CASSQDTGPYEQYF
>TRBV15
CATSRGTGYQETQYF
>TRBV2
CASKTSPNTQYF
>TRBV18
CASSPFPGREQFF
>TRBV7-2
CASSFLQGFFNEQFF
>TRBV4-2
CASSQGPPLAKNIQYF
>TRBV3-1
CASSQDLNQPQHF
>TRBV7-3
CASSFNSRANTGELFF
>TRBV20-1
CSAFPRGPNQPQHF
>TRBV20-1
CSARRTGLWSNQPQHF
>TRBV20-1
CSARGTRGTDQPQHF
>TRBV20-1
CSARDAPQRWGQPQHF
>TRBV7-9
CASSLTAGGTDTQYF
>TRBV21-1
CASSKGARSYEQYF
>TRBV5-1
CASSARTGDKAFF
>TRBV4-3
CASSQEWLSNEQFF
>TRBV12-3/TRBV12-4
CASSYWTGKETRYF
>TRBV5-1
CASSLTGGLEQYF
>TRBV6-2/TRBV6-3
CASSYGGSNPNIQYF
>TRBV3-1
CASSQASRDRAEQYF
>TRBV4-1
CASSQDPGQGYEQYF
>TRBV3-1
CASSQAHEQFF
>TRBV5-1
CASSLEGLAGIRTQYF
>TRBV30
CAWKQSLGVQYF
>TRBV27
CASSRPIAGGRNEQFF
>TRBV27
CASSFGTEAFF
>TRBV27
CASTSAGADTDTQYF
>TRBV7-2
CASSLGGKSYEQYF
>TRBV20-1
CSALTNVGNEQYF
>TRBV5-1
CASSLGGTGQLYEQYF
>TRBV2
CASSGREGELFF
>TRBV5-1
CASSFPLDEQFF
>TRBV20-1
CSALQLETQFF